Reported below is one T cell receptor (beta chain). The CDR3 spans 14 residues. CDR1 and CDR2 (germline): SGHNT, YYREEE (reference sequence). V shed 4 bases and J shed 3 bases, with 13 bases lying between them. In the study's own analysis: Estimation of nucleated cell counts relied on the amplification of reference gene primers. Method: immunoSEQ multiplex PCR; TCRdb's copy keeps in-frame clones and lacks some. Clone size and V and J calls were adopted from that table, with D and trimming inferred from the DNA. The sample has 210,000 or so clones; about four fifths are singletons. This sample stems from a study of blood T cell repertoires in COVID-19. Looking at the study overall: Sample material is recorded as cDNA or gDNA derived from T cells, B-cell-depleted T cells, or PBMCs.

In terms of age and location, participants ranged from roughly 18 to 100 years and lived in about two dozen US areas. Assignments of participants to cohorts depended upon their own reported clinical history. The genes are TRBV5-4 and TRBJ1-1; the D gene is possibly TRBD1 (5 bases). The receptor was derived from a man between 60 and 75 years old who had recovered from COVID-19. Sequencing was done on a sample of PBMCs or T cells enriched from blood (not recorded which). For the CDR3, the DNA is TGTGCCAGCAGCCTAGACAGCAGGGACACTGAAGCTTTCTTT. Encoded protein: CASSLDSRDTEAFF.